A selection of T cell receptor beta chains follows, all from one sample in a study of T cells in pancreatic ductal adenocarcinoma. Only in-frame clones appear in the TCRdb table, and some are missing; sequencing was by immunoSEQ multiplex PCR. The sample lists roughly 100,000 clones; roughly 95% were seen once. Sequenced material: PBMCs. These receptors were collected from a human donor with pancreatic ductal adenocarcinoma. Both conserved end residues are part of each CDR3. D genes are given only for firm matches. Part of the rows lack a size; the others show once, few, many or a class for expanded clones.

NA TRBJ2-3 NA TRBV30 TGTGCCTGGAACGTGGATGACTCAGATACGCAGTATTTT CAWNVDDSDTQYF
NA TRBJ2-1 NA TRBV7-9 TGTGCCAGCAGCACCCGGGACTGGGACAATGAGCAGTTCTTC CASSTRDWDNEQFF
TRBD2 TRBJ2-7 NA TRBV18 TGTGCCAGCTCGGGACTAGCGGGAGTTGCCGTGTGGTACGAGCAGTACTTC CASSGLAGVAVWYEQYF
TRBD1 TRBJ2-7 NA TRBV6-1 TGTGCCAGCAGGGAACGACCGGGACAGGGGCACTACGAGCAGTACTTC CASRERPGQGHYEQYF
NA TRBJ2-3 NA TRBV11-3 TGTGCCAGCAGCCTCCCCTCGGGTACGCAGTATTTT CASSLPSGTQYF
NA TRBJ2-5 NA TRBV7-2 TGTGCCAGCAGCTTAAGCCGGGAGACCCAGTACTTC CASSLSRETQYF
NA TRBJ2-7 NA TRBV19 TGTGCCAGTAGTTCAAACAACTACGAGCAGTACTTC CASSSNNYEQYF
NA TRBJ2-3 NA TRBV2 TGTGCCAGCAGTGAATTCGCGGGTAGCACAGATACGCAGTATTTT CASSEFAGSTDTQYF
TRBD2 TRBJ2-7 NA TRBV9 TGTGCCAGCAGCGTAGGGGTTAGCGGGGACTACGAGCAGTACTTC CASSVGVSGDYEQYF
NA TRBJ1-2 NA TRBV20-1 TGCAGTGCTAAGACAGTCTATGGCTACACCTTC CSAKTVYGYTF
NA TRBJ1-2 NA TRBV6-6 TGTGCCAGCAGTTACGGACAGAACAACTATGGCTACACCTTC CASSYGQNNYGYTF
NA TRBJ2-5 NA TRBV5-1 TGCGCCAGCAGCCCCGACAGGAGAGAGACCCAGTACTTC CASSPDRRETQYF
TRBD1 TRBJ2-2 NA TRBV19 TGTGCCAGCCGCATCGGGACAGGGGGGACCGGGGAGCTGTTTTTT CASRIGTGGTGELFF
NA TRBJ2-5 NA TRBV30 TGTGCCTGGAGCAGGGGCGCTGGCCAGACCCAGTACTTC CAWSRGAGQTQYF
NA TRBJ1-1 NA TRBV6-5 TGTGCCGCCGCCGGGGGGGCCGAAGCTTTCTTT CAAAGGAEAFF
NA TRBJ2-5 NA TRBV2 TGTGCCAGCAAGTTTCAGGCTTCGGAAGAGACCCAGTACTTC CASKFQASEETQYF
NA TRBJ1-4 NA TRBV28 TGTGCCAGCAGTTTCGGAGGGCGGGAAAAACTGTTTTTT CASSFGGREKLFF
NA TRBJ2-2 NA TRBV20-1 TGCAGTGCTAGTAGGGGCGGGGAGCTGTTTTTT CSASRGGELFF
NA TRBJ2-2 NA TRBV7-9 TGTGCCAGCAGCTGGGGCGTAGTCCCCGGGGAGCTGTTTTTT CASSWGVVPGELFF
NA TRBJ2-7 NA TRBV30 TGTGCCTGGGCAGGCCACTCCTACGAGCAGTACTTC CAWAGHSYEQYF
TRBD1 TRBJ2-5 NA TRBV29-1 TGCAGCGTCGACACAGGGGTCACCCAAGAGACCCAGTACTTC CSVDTGVTQETQYF
NA TRBJ2-7 NA TRBV6-5 TGTGCCGCCGGCCGGGGAGGACTCTCCTACGAGCAGTACTTC CAAGRGGLSYEQYF
TRBD2 TRBJ2-7 NA TRBV7-9 TGTGCCAGCAGCTTACGGCGGCGGGGGAGCTCCTACGAGCAGTACTTC CASSLRRRGSSYEQYF
NA TRBJ2-1 NA TRBV5-1 TGCGCCAGCAGCTTGGAGGCTGGGCACAATGAGCAGTTCTTC CASSLEAGHNEQFF
NA TRBJ1-1 NA TRBV6-6 TGTGCCAGCGAGGGTGGGAACACTGAAGCTTTCTTT CASEGGNTEAFF
TRBD1 TRBJ2-5 NA TRBV5-1 TGCGCCAGCAGCTTGGCCCCAGGGGGCGAAGAGACCCAGTACTTC CASSLAPGGEETQYF
TRBD1 TRBJ2-7 once TRBV15 TGTGCCACCAGCAGGATACCGGGACAGGGTAATTTCTACGAGCAGTACTTC CATSRIPGQGNFYEQYF
TRBD2 TRBJ2-1 NA TRBV30 TGTGCCTGGAGTGTCCTCAAAAGCGGGAGGTCCTACAATGAGCAGTTCTTC CAWSVLKSGRSYNEQFF
NA TRBJ2-1 NA TRBV14 TGTGCCAGCAGCCGCCGGGACTTTAGACACAATGAGCAGTTCTTC CASSRRDFRHNEQFF
TRBD1 TRBJ1-1 NA TRBV30 TGTGCCTGGAGCCAGGGGGACACTGAAGCTTTCTTT CAWSQGDTEAFF
TRBD1 TRBJ2-4 NA TRBV15 TGTGCCACCACCACGACGGGACAGGGAAAAAACATTCAGTACTTC CATTTTGQGKNIQYF
TRBD2 TRBJ2-4 NA TRBV28 TGTGCCAGCAGTTTAGCGGGAGGAGGCATTCAGTACTTC CASSLAGGGIQYF
TRBD1 TRBJ2-7 NA TRBV28 TGTGCCAGCACCTCCGGACAGGGGTTAGAGCAGTACTTC CASTSGQGLEQYF
TRBD2 TRBJ2-7 once TRBV4-1 TGCGCCAGCAGCATGGGACTAGCGGCCTACGAGCAGTACTTC CASSMGLAAYEQYF
NA TRBJ1-1 NA TRBV2 TGTGCCAGCAGTGAAAGGGGTGAGAACACTGAAGCTTTCTTT CASSERGENTEAFF
NA TRBJ1-4 NA TRBV9 TGTGCCAGCAGCGTAGTCCCAAATGAAAAACTGTTTTTT CASSVVPNEKLFF
NA TRBJ2-5 NA TRBV27 TGTGCCAGCAGTTTGGGCCCCTCGTGGGAGGTCGGGAAGACCCAGTACTTC CASSLGPSWEVGKTQYF
TRBD2 TRBJ2-7 NA TRBV4-1 TGCGCCAGCAGCCAGGGTGTAGCGGGAGTAGGGTACGAGCAGTACTTC CASSQGVAGVGYEQYF
NA TRBJ1-5 once TRBV19 TGTGCCAGTAGTATCGGGAAGTGGCAGCCCCAGCATTTT CASSIGKWQPQHF
TRBD1 TRBJ2-3 NA TRBV5-1 TGCGCCAGCAACTCAGGGACAGCCCTTAGCACAGATACGCAGTATTTT CASNSGTALSTDTQYF
NA TRBJ2-2 NA TRBV5-6 TGTGCCAGCAGCCCTAGCGCGAACACCGGGGAGCTGTTTTTT CASSPSANTGELFF
NA TRBJ1-1 NA TRBV19 TGTGCCACCTCCGGGACAACGAACACTGAAGCTTTCTTT CATSGTTNTEAFF
NA TRBJ1-5 NA TRBV30 TGTGCCTGGAGTGGTGTAATTGGCAATCAGCCCCAGCATTTT CAWSGVIGNQPQHF
NA TRBJ1-1 NA TRBV28 TGTGCCAGCAGTTCACAGGTTTCTGAAGCTTTCTTT CASSSQVSEAFF
NA TRBJ2-5 few TRBV27 TGTGCCAGCAGTAAAAACGACAGGCAAGAGACCCAGTACTTC CASSKNDRQETQYF
TRBD2 TRBJ2-2 NA TRBV7-9 TGTGCCAGCAGCCAACCTAGCGGGAGCCCTTTAGGGGGGACCGGGGAGCTGTTTTTT CASSQPSGSPLGGTGELFF
NA TRBJ1-1 NA TRBV2 TGTGCCAGCAGCCTGAATCTACAGGTGAACACTGAAGCTTTCTTT CASSLNLQVNTEAFF
NA TRBJ2-1 NA TRBV7-3 TGTGCCAGCAGCTTAGAGGGACAAGGCAATGAGCAGTTCTTC CASSLEGQGNEQFF
NA TRBJ1-4 NA TRBV30 TGTGCCTGGAGTGTTCACAGTAATAATGAAAAACTGTTTTTT CAWSVHSNNEKLFF
NA TRBJ2-1 NA TRBV11-2 TGTGCCAGCAGTCTTTGGGCCAGCTCCTACAATGAGCAGTTCTTC CASSLWASSYNEQFF
TRBD2 TRBJ2-2 NA TRBV18 TGTGCCAGCTCACCATGGCGGGAGTACACCGGGGAGCTGTTTTTT CASSPWREYTGELFF
NA TRBJ1-1 NA TRBV19 TGTGCCAGTAGTATTTCAGGGGCTGGCACTGAAGCTTTCTTT CASSISGAGTEAFF
TRBD1 TRBJ2-1 NA TRBV7-9 TGTGCCAGCACTTGGGGGACAGGGGGCTACAATGAGCAGTTCTTC CASTWGTGGYNEQFF
NA TRBJ2-7 NA TRBV11-2 TGTGCCAGCAGCTCCCAGGGCTCCGACGAGCAGTACTTC CASSSQGSDEQYF
NA TRBJ1-2 once TRBV9 TGTGCCAGCAGCCTGATGGGCCTGGGTGGCTACACCTTC CASSLMGLGGYTF
TRBD1 TRBJ2-5 NA TRBV5-1 TGCGCCAGCAGCTTGGCGGACAGGGCGGAGACCCAGTACTTC CASSLADRAETQYF